This TCR beta chain was obtained from a study of cytomegalovirus exposure and HLA in healthy donors. Study-wide findings and caveats: Within an earlier analysis, most TCR beta V segments proved productive either about 87% or about 30% of the time.

The PCR ran on 60 Vbeta and 13 Jbeta primers. Generated by immunoSEQ multiplex PCR, the TCRdb table keeps only in-frame clones and is missing some. The data show some 140,000 clones, less than 80% seen once. This clone came up a few times. Its antigen remains unknown. The sequencing input was PBMCs. This receptor was obtained from a woman between 45 and 60 years old in good health and CMV-seropositive.

The CDR3 DNA sequence: TGTGCCAGCAGCCAAGAGGGGACAGGGGAATCACCCCTCCACTTT. Protein product: CASSQEGTGESPLHF. V and J are TRBV7-6 and TRBJ1-6; 10 nucleotides line up with TRBD1. Losses at the gene ends were 5 bases for V and 10 bases for J; bases not matched to a gene: 8. CDR3 length: 15 amino acids. Germline CDR1 SGHVS, CDR2 FNYEAQ.